A single sample gave rise to the 27 T cell receptor beta chains below, sequenced in a study of T-cell memory formation after mild COVID-19. TCRdb analysed the 5' RACE reads with MiXCR anew, one entry per CDR3 protein. The sample shows under 700,000 distinct CDR3 sequences, roughly 20% of them seen only once. Sequencing was done on a sample of PBMCs or a T cell subset sorted from them (not recorded which). All receptors derive from an adult woman who had mild COVID-19 (a few samples of this study predate the infection). Cell type and time point are not known.

V is TRBV9 and J is TRBJ2-1, with 8 bases identical to TRBD2. This CDR3 contains 15 residues. CDR1 SGDLS and CDR2 YYNGEE come from the germline V gene. Losses at the gene ends were 3 bases for V and 3 bases for J; bases not matched to a gene: 5. CDR3 in DNA: TGTGCCAGCAGCGCGGGAGGGGAGGGCTACAATGAGCAGTTCTTC. Its protein product is CASSAGGEGYNEQFF. The full variable domain, with the rest looked up from reference TRBV9 and TRBJ2-1, is DSGVTQTPKHLITATGQRVTLRCSPRSGDLSVYWYQQSLDQGLQFLIQYYNGEERAKGNILERFSAQQFPDLHSELNLSSLELGDSALYFCASSAGGEGYNEQFFGPGTRLTVL.

The CDR3 DNA follows: TGCGCCAGCAGCTTGGGTGGGGGACTTTGGTACACTGAAGCTTTCTTT. This gives the protein CASSLGGGLWYTEAFF. This chain connects TRBV5-1 to TRBJ1-1, with a possible D match to TRBD1 (5 bases). Per germline, CDR1 SGHRS and CDR2 YFSETQ. V was shortened by 0 bases and J by 3 bases, with 15 bases between the two germline ends. This CDR3 has 16 amino acids.

This clonotype has more than one count but fewer than ten. V usage is TRBV6-5 and J usage is TRBJ2-7; 10 nucleotides line up with TRBD1. Germline CDR1 and CDR2: MNHEY and SVGAGI. The CDR3 sequence is 14 residues long. Trimming cost V 5 bases and J 3 bases; bases outside gene matches: 4. The CDR3, as DNA: TGTGCCAGCAGTGAGCGGGACAGGGGCTACGAGCAGTACTTC. It encodes CASSERDRGYEQYF.

At least ten counts were recorded for this clonotype. V and J are TRBV27 and TRBJ2-7; 9 positions agree with TRBD2. The CDR3 is 15 residues long. Germline-derived CDR1 and CDR2 are MNHEY and SMNVEV (reference sequence). With 6 bases clipped from V and 2 bases from J, the junction kept 8 bases outside the gene matches. CDR3 loop: CASSLRAGGPYEQYF. In nucleotides, the CDR3 is TGTGCCAGCAGCCTAAGGGCGGGAGGGCCCTACGAGCAGTACTTC.

This clonotype was found many times. V usage is TRBV4-2 and J usage is TRBJ2-3; the D is unclear. The CDR3 contains 12 residues. The V and J ends lost 0 bases and 8 bases respectively, with 6 bases between them. CDR1 LGHNA and CDR2 YNFKEQ come from the germline V gene. The CDR3 region has the DNA TGTGCCAGCAGCCAAGATGGTGGTACGCAGTATTTT. Translation: CASSQDGGTQYF.

The rearrangement uses TRBV29-1 and TRBJ1-1; TRBD1 might be the D (6 bases). Germline CDR1 is SQVTM and CDR2 is ANQGSEA. The CDR3 is made up of 14 amino acids. V shed 6 bases and J shed 0 bases, with 14 bases lying between them. The CDR3, as DNA: TGCAGCGTCGAACAGGGACCGATGAACACTGAAGCTTTCTTT. Its protein is CSVEQGPMNTEAFF.

This chain connects TRBV9 to TRBJ2-7; unclear D gene. The germline gives CDR1 SGDLS, CDR2 YYNGEE. With 3 bases removed from V and 11 bases from J, the gap between germline ends came to 12 bases. This CDR3 region has 11 residues. CDR3 protein: CASSDGRNEYF. The DNA for the CDR3 is TGTGCCAGCAGCGACGGAAGGAACGAGTACTTC.

This clonotype was counted between two and nine times. V gene TRBV4-3 combines with J gene TRBJ2-1; D ambiguous. CDR3 length: 16 residues. Per germline, CDR1 LGHNA and CDR2 YSLEER. V shed 0 bases and J shed 1 base, with 10 bases lying between them. DNA for the CDR3: TGCGCCAGCAGCCAAGAAGCCGACCCTTCCTACAATGAGCAGTTCTTC. The encoded protein is CASSQEADPSYNEQFF.

This clonotype was recorded a few times. The chain recombines TRBV9 with TRBJ2-2; TRBD1 matches at 9 bases. The J segment lost 0 bases and the V segment lost 3 bases, leaving 6 bases of the junction unmatched. The germline V gene has CDR1 SGDLS and CDR2 YYNGEE. The CDR3 is 17 residues long. The CDR3 sequence: CASSEPGQGANTGELFF. For the CDR3, the DNA is TGTGCCAGCAGCGAACCGGGACAGGGCGCGAACACCGGGGAGCTGTTTTTT.

This clonotype was found a few times. The gene calls are TRBV5-1 and TRBJ2-7, with 7 bases lining up with TRBD1. Germline values: CDR1 SGHRS, CDR2 YFSETQ. Trimming cost V 5 bases and J 5 bases; bases outside gene matches: 10. CDR3 size: 14 residues. In nucleotides, the CDR3 is TGCGCCAGCAGAGCCTCGACAGGGACCCACGAGCAGTACTTC. It specifies CASRASTGTHEQYF.

The V and J genes are TRBV12-3 or TRBV12-4 and TRBJ2-1; D might be TRBD1 (6 bases). CDR3 length equals 15 residues. Deletions cut 5 bases from V and 10 bases from J, with 21 bases between. The CDR3 reads CASSRTVSYRSEQFF. DNA for the CDR3: TGTGCCAGCAGTCGGACAGTCTCTTATCGATCAGAGCAGTTCTTC.

This clonotype was recorded many times. The gene calls are TRBV18 and TRBJ2-7, with 9 bases aligning to TRBD1. The CDR3 contains 14 residues. J gave up 7 bases and V 3 bases, and 7 bases lay outside the gene matches. CDR1 is KGHSH and CDR2 is LQKENI in the germline V gene. CDR3: CASSPGQGQREQYF. Here the CDR3 DNA reads TGTGCCAGCTCACCGGGACAGGGTCAACGAGAGCAGTACTTC.

The CDR3 region is CASSFDLRGNTIYF. CDR3 bases: TGTGCCAGCAGCTTCGACCTACGCGGAAACACCATATATTTT. This chain uses TRBV7-9 with TRBJ1-3; D gene unclear. Germline CDR1 is SEHNR and CDR2 is FQNEAQ (reference sequence). V was clipped by 3 bases and J by 4 bases, with 10 bases between them. The CDR3 length is 14 residues.

The rearrangement uses TRBV20-1 and TRBJ2-5, with 8 bases aligning to TRBD2. Germline lookup yields CDR1 DFQATT and CDR2 SNEGSKA (reference sequence). With V trimmed by 6 bases and J by 5 bases, 8 bases remained unmatched. This CDR3 contains 13 residues. The DNA for the CDR3 is TGCAGTGCGGCGGGGGGACGGGAGGAGACCCAGTACTTC. This gives the protein CSAAGGREETQYF.

This clonotype has only a few counts. This chain joins TRBV5-1 and TRBJ2-2; 8 bases match TRBD2. The germline CDR1 and CDR2 sequences are SGHRS and YFSETQ. V trimming: 5 bases; J trimming: 6 bases; junction bases outside the gene matches: 9. The CDR3 is 15 residues long. The CDR3 here is CASSPISGGAGELFF. The DNA of the CDR3 is TGCGCCAGCAGTCCTATCAGCGGGGGTGCCGGGGAGCTGTTTTTT.

This sequence joins TRBV6-1 and TRBJ2-7, with 9 bases fitting TRBD2. Losses at the gene ends were 8 bases for V and 2 bases for J; bases not matched to a gene: 10. The germline V gene encodes CDR1 MNHNS and CDR2 SASEGT. This CDR3 spans 15 amino acids. This CDR3 reads CASGTSGRPTYEQYF. The CDR3 DNA sequence: TGTGCCAGCGGAACTAGCGGGCGACCTACCTACGAGCAGTACTTC.

This clonotype was seen more than once but under ten times. The chain has TRBV9 and TRBJ2-5, with 7 bases matching TRBD2. Germline-derived CDR1 and CDR2 are SGDLS and YYNGEE. CDR3 length: 15 amino acids. V was pared by 2 bases and J by 5 bases, with 9 bases of the junction left unmatched. The CDR3 region is CASSVASGSFETQYF. The CDR3 DNA follows: TGTGCCAGCAGCGTGGCTAGCGGCTCCTTTGAGACCCAGTACTTC.

This clonotype was observed once. The rearrangement uses TRBV24-1 and TRBJ1-6, with D unclear. V dropped 7 bases and J dropped 7 bases, with 13 bases sitting between them. Germline lookup yields CDR1 KGHDR and CDR2 SFDVKD. This CDR3 is 14 amino acids long. CDR3 in DNA: TGTGCCACCAGCGCCGGCTTTACGAATTCACCCCTCCACTTT. It codes for CATSAGFTNSPLHF.

V gene TRBV9 combines with J gene TRBJ2-3; TRBD2 matches 10 bases. The J segment lost 5 bases and the V segment lost 0 bases, leaving 6 bases of the junction unmatched. The V gene's germline CDR1 is SGDLS and CDR2 YYNGEE. This CDR3 region has 16 residues. The chain's CDR3 is CASSVGLAGAIDTQYF. The CDR3 DNA follows: TGTGCCAGCAGCGTAGGGCTAGCGGGGGCCATAGATACGCAGTATTTT.

The CDR3 here is CASSPGPRVGYEQYF. CDR3 sequence (DNA): TGTGCCAGCAGCCCCGGACCCCGTGTGGGGTACGAGCAGTACTTC. This chain connects TRBV12-3 or TRBV12-4 to TRBJ2-7; D is uncertain. V lost 6 bases, J lost 4 bases, and 19 bases lay in between. The CDR3 is 15 amino acids.

The chain carries TRBV18 and TRBJ1-4; unclear D gene. The CDR3 consists of 17 residues. V was trimmed by 0 bases and J by 0 bases, leaving 11 bases between them. Germline V CDR1 and CDR2: KGHSH, LQKENI. CDR3: CASSPPNTPATNEKLFF. In nucleotides, the CDR3 is TGTGCCAGCTCACCACCGAACACCCCTGCAACTAATGAAAAACTGTTTTTT.

The chain is built from TRBV5-1 and TRBJ2-3, with TRBD2 identical over 12 bases. There are 15 residues in the CDR3. Losses at the gene ends were 3 bases for V and 6 bases for J; bases not matched to a gene: 5. Germline values: CDR1 SGHRS, CDR2 YFSETQ. DNA of the CDR3: TGCGCCAGCAGCTACCAGACTAGCGGGAGTGATACGCAGTATTTT. Protein sequence: CASSYQTSGSDTQYF.

The chain links TRBV7-9 to TRBJ2-7; 11 bases match TRBD2. Germline V gene sequence: CDR1 SEHNR, CDR2 FQNEAQ (reference sequence). The CDR3 runs 15 residues. The V segment lost 7 bases and the J segment 2 bases; nucleotides outside the gene matches: 7. The CDR3: CASTDGTSGTYEQYF. The CDR3 DNA reads TGTGCCAGCACCGACGGGACTAGCGGAACCTACGAGCAGTACTTC.

The chain links TRBV7-2 to TRBJ2-1; possibly TRBD2 for D (6 bases). Deletions cut 1 base from V and 4 bases from J, with 17 bases between. The CDR3 has 17 amino acids. CDR1 and CDR2 (germline): SGHTA, FQGNSA. The CDR3: CASSLVPGVGVYNEQFF. CDR3 bases: TGTGCCAGCAGCTTAGTACCGGGGGTTGGGGTTTACAATGAGCAGTTCTTC.

This clonotype occurred a few times. This chain links TRBV4-2 with TRBJ2-3; D is unclear. Germline-derived CDR1 and CDR2 are LGHNA and YNFKEQ. Trimming cost V 5 bases and J 0 bases, with 9 bases left between them. The CDR3 is made up of 14 amino acids. As DNA, the CDR3 is TGTGCCAGCAGCGGGCCCGGGAGCACAGATACGCAGTATTTT. The encoded protein is CASSGPGSTDTQYF.

There are a few counts of this clonotype. The CDR3 nucleotides read TGCAGTAAAGGGGGCTTCCTCCCGGATGGCTACACCTTC. It encodes CSKGGFLPDGYTF. The gene calls are TRBV20-1 and TRBJ1-2; 7 bases are a match to TRBD1. Per germline, CDR1 DFQATT and CDR2 SNEGSKA (reference sequence). This CDR3 is built from 13 residues. J lost 6 bases, V lost 8 bases, and 12 bases had no gene match.

This clonotype was recorded only once. V usage is TRBV14 and J usage is TRBJ1-2, with a weak D call TRBD1 (5 bases). From germline, CDR1 is SGHDN and CDR2 FVKESK. Deletions cut 4 bases from V and 0 bases from J, with 12 bases between. This CDR3 contains 15 residues. CDR3 nucleotides: TGTGCCAGCAGCCTAATCCGGGGCCCTAACTATGGCTACACCTTC. Translation: CASSLIRGPNYGYTF.